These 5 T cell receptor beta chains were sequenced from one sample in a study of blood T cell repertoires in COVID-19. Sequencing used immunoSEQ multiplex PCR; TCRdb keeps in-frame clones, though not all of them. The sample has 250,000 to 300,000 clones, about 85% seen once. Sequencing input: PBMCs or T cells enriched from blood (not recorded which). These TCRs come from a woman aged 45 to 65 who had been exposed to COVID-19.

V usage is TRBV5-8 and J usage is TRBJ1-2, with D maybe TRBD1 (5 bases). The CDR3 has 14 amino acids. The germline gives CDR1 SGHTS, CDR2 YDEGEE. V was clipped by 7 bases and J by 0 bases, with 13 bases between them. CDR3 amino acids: CASLRGRANYGYTF. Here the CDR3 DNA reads TGTGCCAGCCTCCGGGGGAGGGCTAACTATGGCTACACCTTC.

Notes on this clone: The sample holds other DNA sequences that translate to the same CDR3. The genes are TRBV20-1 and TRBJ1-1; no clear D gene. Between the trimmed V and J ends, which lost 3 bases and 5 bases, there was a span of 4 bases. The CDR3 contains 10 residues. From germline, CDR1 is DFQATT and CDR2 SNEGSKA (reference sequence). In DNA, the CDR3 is TGCAGTGCTAGGCGTACTGAAGCTTTCTTT. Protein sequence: CSARRTEAFF.

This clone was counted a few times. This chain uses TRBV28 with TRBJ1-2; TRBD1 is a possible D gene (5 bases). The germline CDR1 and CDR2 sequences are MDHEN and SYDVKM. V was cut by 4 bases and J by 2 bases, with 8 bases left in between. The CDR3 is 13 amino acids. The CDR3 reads CASSSRVNYGYTF. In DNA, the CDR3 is TGTGCCAGCAGTTCCAGGGTGAACTATGGCTACACCTTC.

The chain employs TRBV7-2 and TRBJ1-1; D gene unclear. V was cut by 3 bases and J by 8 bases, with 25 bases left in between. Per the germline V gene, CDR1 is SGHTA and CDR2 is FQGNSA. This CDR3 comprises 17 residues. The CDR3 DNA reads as TGTGCCAGCAGCTTTTTTACCGGGAGGAGGGCCGTTCGCGAAGCTTTCTTT. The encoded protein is CASSFFTGRRAVREAFF.

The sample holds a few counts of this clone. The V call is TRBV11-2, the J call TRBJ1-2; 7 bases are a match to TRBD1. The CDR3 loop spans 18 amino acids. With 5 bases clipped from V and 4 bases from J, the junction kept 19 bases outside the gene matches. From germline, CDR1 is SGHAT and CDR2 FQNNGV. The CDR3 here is CASSDRTGTGVDRYGYTF. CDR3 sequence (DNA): TGTGCCAGCAGCGACCGAACGGGAACAGGGGTGGACCGCTATGGCTACACCTTC.